Following are 17 T cell receptor beta chains from one sample sequenced in a study of blood T cell repertoires in COVID-19 (dated by TCRdb to the early 2020s). Receptors were amplified or captured by the immunoSEQ multiplex PCR assay. What TCRdb holds here is the immuneACCESS table cut down to in-frame rearrangements. Part of the clones is not present; checked against another copy, under half of the missing clones reflect an unresolved V gene, and the others are unexplained. Here the sample has over 100,000 clones; about 85% occur a single time. 1.3% to 1.5% of the sample lies in the top ten. The sample taken for sequencing was peripheral blood. The receptors were gathered from a man in his forties with acute or convalescent COVID-19.

The CDR3: CASSPDLSSYNEQFF. The CDR3 nucleotides are TGTGCCAGCAGCCCCGACTTGAGCTCCTACAATGAGCAGTTCTTC. The chain joins TRBV7-8 to TRBJ2-1; D not resolved. V gave up 5 bases and J gave up 0 bases, with 11 bases separating them. The germline CDR1 and CDR2 sequences are SGHVS and FQNEAQ. The CDR3 totals 15 residues.

V and J are TRBV2 and TRBJ2-7, with D possibly being TRBD2 (5 bases). Germline values: CDR1 SNHLY, CDR2 FYNNEI. V lost 6 bases to trimming and J lost 2 bases, with 29 bases between them. The CDR3 totals 19 residues. This chain's CDR3 is CASSATLASSQQDPYEQYF. The DNA for the CDR3 is TGTGCCAGCAGCGCAACCCTGGCTAGCTCCCAGCAGGACCCCTACGAGCAGTACTTC.

The chain joins TRBV9 to TRBJ2-7, with 8 bases fitting TRBD2. The length of the CDR3 is 16 residues. Germline loops: CDR1 SGDLS, CDR2 YYNGEE. V was pared by 4 bases and J by 7 bases, with 16 bases of the junction left unmatched. The CDR3 DNA reads TGTGCCAGCAGCCTAACTTCGTTAGCGGGGCCCGCTGAGCAGTACTTC. Amino acid sequence: CASSLTSLAGPAEQYF. Full variable domain (remainder filled in from reference TRBV9 and TRBJ2-7): DSGVTQTPKHLITATGQRVTLRCSPRSGDLSVYWYQQSLDQGLQFLIQYYNGEERAKGNILERFSAQQFPDLHSELNLSSLELGDSALYFCASSLTSLAGPAEQYFGPGTRLTVT.

This clone was counted a few times. The chain recombines TRBV7-2 with TRBJ2-2; 14 bases match TRBD2. The CDR3 is 17 amino acids. V shed 5 bases and J 2 bases; nucleotides not matched to a gene: 4. CDR1 and CDR2 (germline): SGHTA, FQGNSA. The CDR3 nucleotides read TGTGCCAGCAGCAGGGGACTAGCGGGGGCCAACACCGGGGAGCTGTTTTTT. The encoded protein is CASSRGLAGANTGELFF.

V usage is TRBV28 and J usage is TRBJ1-5; 9 nucleotides line up with TRBD1. CDR3 length: 16 residues. With V trimmed by 4 bases and J by 6 bases, 10 bases remained unmatched. The germline gives CDR1 MDHEN, CDR2 SYDVKM. The CDR3 protein is CASSSNPQGAGQPQHF. The CDR3 region has the DNA TGTGCCAGCAGTTCGAACCCACAGGGGGCGGGTCAGCCCCAGCATTTT.

This clone was seen a handful of times. The gene calls are TRBV11-2 and TRBJ1-2, with 10 nucleotides matching TRBD1. The germline V gene has CDR1 SGHAT and CDR2 FQNNGV. V lost 1 base to trimming and J lost 4 bases; unmatched junction nucleotides: 3. The CDR3 covers 15 residues. The CDR3 coding sequence is TGTGCCAGCAGCTTAGTAGGGACAGGGGTCTATGGCTACACCTTC. Translated, it gives CASSLVGTGVYGYTF. Based on the CDR3 plus reference TRBV11-2 and TRBJ1-2, the full variable domain is EAGVAQSPRYKIIEKRQSVAFWCNPISGHATLYWYQQILGQGPKLLIQFQNNGVVDDSQLPKDRFSAERLKGVDSTLKIQPAKLEDSAVYLCASSLVGTGVYGYTFGSGTRLTVV.

The chain has TRBV3-1 (or the pseudogene TRBV3-2) and TRBJ1-6; weak D call: TRBD1 (6 bases). Germline V CDR1 and CDR2: LGHDT, YNNKEL (reference sequence). This CDR3 is built from 14 residues. V was pared by 8 bases and J by 7 bases, with 15 bases between. CDR3 sequence: CASCTAGANSPLHF. The CDR3 DNA reads TGTGCCAGCTGCACGGCAGGGGCCAATTCACCCCTCCACTTT.

This chain connects TRBV7-9 to TRBJ2-1; TRBD2 agrees at 14 bases. Germline loops: CDR1 SEHNR, CDR2 FQNEAQ (reference sequence). With 5 bases clipped from V and 9 bases from J, the junction kept 9 bases outside the gene matches. The CDR3 spans 16 residues. This CDR3 reads CASSPKGLAGVAEQFF. For the CDR3, the DNA is TGTGCCAGCAGCCCGAAGGGACTAGCGGGAGTGGCTGAGCAGTTCTTC.

The sample holds a few counts of this clone. The chain combines TRBV24-1 with TRBJ1-2; D is ambiguous. The germline V gene has CDR1 KGHDR and CDR2 SFDVKD. The CDR3 extends over 11 amino acids. V was cut by 12 bases and J by 8 bases, with 15 bases left in between. As DNA, the CDR3 is TGTGCCGCCCGGGGTGCCGCGGGCTACACCTTC. It translates to CAARGAAGYTF.

In its sample, this clone was seen a few times. The rearrangement links TRBV3-1 (or the pseudogene TRBV3-2) to TRBJ2-3, with 12 bases lining up with TRBD2. The CDR3 has 20 amino acids. V was clipped by 1 base and J by 2 bases; unmatched bases: 13. CDR1 and CDR2 from the germline V gene are LGHDT and YNNKEL (reference sequence). CDR3 residues: CASSQGATFRLAGDTDTQYF. CDR3 sequence (DNA): TGTGCCAGCAGCCAAGGGGCGACCTTTAGACTAGCGGGGGACACAGATACGCAGTATTTT.

The chain uses TRBV30 and TRBJ2-3; maybe TRBD2 (6 bases). Germline V gene sequence: CDR1 GTSNPN, CDR2 SVGIG (reference sequence). The V end lost 4 bases, the J end lost 2 bases, and 16 bases lay between the germline ends. CDR3 length: 15 residues. The CDR3 is CAWTRGAGFTDTQYF. In DNA form, the CDR3 reads TGTGCCTGGACCCGGGGAGCGGGCTTCACAGATACGCAGTATTTT.

The chain joins TRBV5-1 to TRBJ2-1; no clear D gene. The CDR3 extends over 14 amino acids. Trimming left V 2 bases short and J 4 bases short, with 10 bases between. Germline V gene data show CDR1 as SGHRS and CDR2 as YFSETQ. CDR3 amino acids: CASSFWAFYNEQFF. Written as DNA, the CDR3 is TGCGCCAGCAGCTTCTGGGCATTTTACAATGAGCAGTTCTTC.

The DNA for the CDR3 is TGTGCCAGTAGTAACCGGGGGGGCCGGAACAATGAGCAGTTCTTC. As protein: CASSNRGGRNNEQFF. The chain has TRBV19 and TRBJ2-1; 8 positions agree with TRBD2. The CDR3 is made up of 15 amino acids. V lost 4 bases to trimming and J lost 5 bases; unmatched junction nucleotides: 7. The germline CDR1 and CDR2 sequences are LNHDA and SQIVND (reference sequence).

The V and J genes are TRBV3-1 (or the pseudogene TRBV3-2) and TRBJ2-2, with 8 bases aligning to TRBD2. The CDR3 consists of 18 residues. The trim removed 0 bases at V and 4 bases at J, leaving 10 bases unmatched. Per the germline V gene, CDR1 is LGHDT and CDR2 is YNNKEL (reference sequence). This chain's CDR3 is CASSQDPGRGATTGELFF. CDR3 DNA sequence: TGTGCCAGCAGCCAAGACCCGGGGCGGGGGGCCACCACCGGGGAGCTGTTTTTT.

V usage is TRBV5-5 and J usage is TRBJ2-5; 7 bases fit TRBD2. The CDR3 spans 16 residues. V shed 2 bases, J shed 5 bases, and the junction held 12 bases outside the gene matches. The germline gives CDR1 SGHKS, CDR2 YYEKEE (reference sequence). CDR3 DNA sequence: TGTGCCAGCAGCTTAATGGTCGCGGGGGTTGTTGAGACCCAGTACTTC. Amino acid sequence: CASSLMVAGVVETQYF. Complete variable domain (other parts from reference TRBV5-5 and TRBJ2-5): DAGVTQSPTHLIKTRGQQVTLRCSPISGHKSVSWYQQVLGQGPQFIFQYYEKEERGRGNFPDRFSARQFPNYSSELNVNALLLGDSALYLCASSLMVAGVVETQYFGPGTRLLVL.

CDR3 region: CASSSGTGVTGELFF. Here the CDR3 DNA reads TGTGCCAGCAGTTCGGGGACAGGGGTCACCGGGGAGCTGTTTTTT. V is TRBV6-2 or TRBV6-3 and J is TRBJ2-2, with TRBD1 identical over 10 bases. From germline, CDR1 is MNHEY and CDR2 SVGEGT. This CDR3 spans 15 amino acids. After removal of 4 bases from V and 4 bases from J, the junction contained 3 bases not matched to a gene.

The chain employs TRBV7-2 and TRBJ2-3, with TRBD2 matching 12 bases. The junction had 6 bases not matched to a gene; V was cut back by 2 bases and J by 0 bases. The germline gives CDR1 SGHTA, CDR2 FQGNSA. There are 18 residues in the CDR3. CDR3 protein: CASSLTSGGSQSTDTQYF. The CDR3 DNA reads TGTGCCAGCAGCTTAACTAGCGGGGGGTCGCAAAGCACAGATACGCAGTATTTT.